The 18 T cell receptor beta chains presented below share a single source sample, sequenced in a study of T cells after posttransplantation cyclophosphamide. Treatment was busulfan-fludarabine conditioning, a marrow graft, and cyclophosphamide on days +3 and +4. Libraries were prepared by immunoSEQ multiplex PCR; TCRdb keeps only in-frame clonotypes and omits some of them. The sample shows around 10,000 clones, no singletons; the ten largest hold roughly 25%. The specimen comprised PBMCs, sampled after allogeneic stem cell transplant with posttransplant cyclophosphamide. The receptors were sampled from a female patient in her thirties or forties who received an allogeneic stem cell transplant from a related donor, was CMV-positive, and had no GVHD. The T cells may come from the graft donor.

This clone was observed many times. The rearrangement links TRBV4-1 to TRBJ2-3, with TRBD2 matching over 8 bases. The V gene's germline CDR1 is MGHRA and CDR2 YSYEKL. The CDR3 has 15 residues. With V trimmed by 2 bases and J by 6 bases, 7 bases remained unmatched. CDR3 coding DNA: TGCGCCAGCAGCCAACTGGGACTAGGTCCCGATACGCAGTATTTT. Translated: CASSQLGLGPDTQYF.

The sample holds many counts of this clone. This chain's CDR3 is CASTLSFVLPGQGAKGYTF. The CDR3 coding sequence is TGTGCCAGTACTTTGTCTTTCGTCTTACCGGGACAGGGGGCGAAAGGCTACACCTTC. V is TRBV19 and J is TRBJ1-2; 12 bases line up with TRBD1. J was trimmed by 8 bases and V by 7 bases; bases with no gene match: 23. The CDR3 length is 19 residues. CDR1 is LNHDA, CDR2 SQIVND, per germline (reference sequence). Complete variable domain (other parts from reference TRBV19 and TRBJ1-2): DGGITQSPKYLFRKEGQNVTLSCEQNLNHDAMYWYRQDPGQGLRLIYYSQIVNDFQKGDIAEGYSVSREKKESFPLTVTSAQKNPTAFYLCASTLSFVLPGQGAKGYTFGSGTRLTVV.

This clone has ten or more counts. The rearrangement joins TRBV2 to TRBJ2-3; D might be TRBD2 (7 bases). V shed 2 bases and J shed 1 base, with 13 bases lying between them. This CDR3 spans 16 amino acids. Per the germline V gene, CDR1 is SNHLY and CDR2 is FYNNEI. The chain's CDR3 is CASSERGGLGTDTQYF. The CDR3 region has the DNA TGTGCCAGCAGTGAAAGGGGGGGGCTAGGCACAGATACGCAGTATTTT.

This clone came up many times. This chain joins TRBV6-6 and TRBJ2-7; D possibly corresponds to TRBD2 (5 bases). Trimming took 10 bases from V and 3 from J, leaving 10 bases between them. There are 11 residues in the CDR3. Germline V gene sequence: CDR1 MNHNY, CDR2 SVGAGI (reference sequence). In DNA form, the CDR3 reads TGTGCCACCTCGGGGAGCTACGAGCAGTACTTC. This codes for CATSGSYEQYF.

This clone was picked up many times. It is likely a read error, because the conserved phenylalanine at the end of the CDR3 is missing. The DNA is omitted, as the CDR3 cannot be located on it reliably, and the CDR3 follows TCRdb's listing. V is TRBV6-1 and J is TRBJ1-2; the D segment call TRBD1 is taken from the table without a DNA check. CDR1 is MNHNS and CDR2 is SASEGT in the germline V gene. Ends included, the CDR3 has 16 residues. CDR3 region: CASSEDGTGIRGLYDV.

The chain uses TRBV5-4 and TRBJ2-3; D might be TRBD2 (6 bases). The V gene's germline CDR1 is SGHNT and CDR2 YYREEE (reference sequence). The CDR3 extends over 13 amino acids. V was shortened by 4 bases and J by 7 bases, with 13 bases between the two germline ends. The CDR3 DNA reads TGTGCCAGCAGCGGTGCTAGCGACTATACGCAGTATTTT. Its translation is CASSGASDYTQYF.

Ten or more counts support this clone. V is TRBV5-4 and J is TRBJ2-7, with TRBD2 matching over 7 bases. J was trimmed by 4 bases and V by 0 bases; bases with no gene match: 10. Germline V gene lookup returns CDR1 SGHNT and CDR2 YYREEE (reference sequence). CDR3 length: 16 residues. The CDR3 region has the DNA TGTGCCAGCAGCTTGGCCGGGACTAAGGTTGGATACGAGCAGTACTTC. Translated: CASSLAGTKVGYEQYF. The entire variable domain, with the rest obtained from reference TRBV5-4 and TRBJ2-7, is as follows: ETGVTQSPTHLIKTRGQQVTLRCSSQSGHNTVSWYQQALGQGPQFIFQYYREEENGRGNFPPRFSGLQFPNYSSELNVNALELDDSALYLCASSLAGTKVGYEQYFGPGTRLTVT.

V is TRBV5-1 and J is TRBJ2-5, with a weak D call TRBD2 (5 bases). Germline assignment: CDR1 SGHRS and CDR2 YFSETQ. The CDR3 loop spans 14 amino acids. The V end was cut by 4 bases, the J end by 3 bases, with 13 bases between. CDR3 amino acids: CASSGAAGEETQYF. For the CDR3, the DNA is TGCGCCAGCAGCGGCGCCGCCGGGGAAGAGACCCAGTACTTC.

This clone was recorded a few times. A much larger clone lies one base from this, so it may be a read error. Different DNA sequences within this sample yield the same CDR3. Written as DNA, the CDR3 is TGTGTCAGCAGCTTCAAACAGGGGACGGCCTACGAGCAGTACTTC. Encoded protein: CVSSFKQGTAYEQYF. V usage is TRBV9 and J usage is TRBJ2-7; 7 bases match TRBD1. CDR3 length: 15 residues. Germline CDR1 reads SGDLS; CDR2 reads YYNGEE.

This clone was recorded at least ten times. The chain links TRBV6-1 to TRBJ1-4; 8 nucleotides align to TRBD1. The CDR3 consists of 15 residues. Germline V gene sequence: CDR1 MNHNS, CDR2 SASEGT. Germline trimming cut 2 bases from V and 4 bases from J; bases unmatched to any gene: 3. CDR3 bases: TGTGCCAGCAGTGAACAAGGACAGGGTAATGAAAAACTGTTTTTT. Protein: CASSEQGQGNEKLFF.

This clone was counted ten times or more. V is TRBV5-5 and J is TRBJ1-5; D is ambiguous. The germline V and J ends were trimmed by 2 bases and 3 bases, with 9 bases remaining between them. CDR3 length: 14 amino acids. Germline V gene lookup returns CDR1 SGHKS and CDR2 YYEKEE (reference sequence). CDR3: CASSLFFINQPQHF. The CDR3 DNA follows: TGTGCCAGCAGCTTATTTTTTATCAATCAGCCCCAGCATTTT.

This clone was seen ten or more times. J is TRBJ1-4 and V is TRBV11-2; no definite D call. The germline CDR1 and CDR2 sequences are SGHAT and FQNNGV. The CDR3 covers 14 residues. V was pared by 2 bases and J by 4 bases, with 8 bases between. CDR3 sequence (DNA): TGTGCCAGCAGCTTAAACAAGGGTAATGAAAAACTGTTTTTT. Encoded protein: CASSLNKGNEKLFF.

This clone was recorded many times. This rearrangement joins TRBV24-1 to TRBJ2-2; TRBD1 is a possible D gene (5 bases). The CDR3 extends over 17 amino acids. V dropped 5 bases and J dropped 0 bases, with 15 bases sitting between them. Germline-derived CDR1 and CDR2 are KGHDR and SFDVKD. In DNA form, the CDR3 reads TGTGCCACCAGTGGCCTCACTCGGACACCGAACACCGGGGAGCTGTTTTTT. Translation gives CATSGLTRTPNTGELFF.

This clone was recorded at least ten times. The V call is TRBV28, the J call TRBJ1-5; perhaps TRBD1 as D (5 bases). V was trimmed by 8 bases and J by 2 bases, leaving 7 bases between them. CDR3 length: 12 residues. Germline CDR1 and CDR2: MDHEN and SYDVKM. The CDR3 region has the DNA TGTGCCAGCGACAGCGGCAATCAGCCCCAGCATTTT. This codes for CASDSGNQPQHF. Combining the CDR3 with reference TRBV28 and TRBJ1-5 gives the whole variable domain DVKVTQSSRYLVKRTGEKVFLECVQDMDHENMFWYRQDPGLGLRLIYFSYDVKMKEKGDIPEGYSVSREKKERFSLILESASTNQTSMYLCASDSGNQPQHFGDGTRLSIL.

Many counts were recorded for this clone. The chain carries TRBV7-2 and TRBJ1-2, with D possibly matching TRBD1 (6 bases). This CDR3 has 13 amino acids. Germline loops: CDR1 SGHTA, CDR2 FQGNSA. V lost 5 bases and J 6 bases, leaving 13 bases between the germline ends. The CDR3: CASSVRQVNGYTF. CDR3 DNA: TGTGCCAGCAGCGTTAGACAGGTCAATGGCTACACCTTC.

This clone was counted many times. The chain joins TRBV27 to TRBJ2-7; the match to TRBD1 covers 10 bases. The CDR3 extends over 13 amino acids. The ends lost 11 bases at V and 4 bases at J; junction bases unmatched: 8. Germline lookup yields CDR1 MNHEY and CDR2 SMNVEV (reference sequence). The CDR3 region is CAAPRDRGYEQYF. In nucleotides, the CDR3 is TGTGCCGCTCCCCGGGACAGGGGATACGAGCAGTACTTC.

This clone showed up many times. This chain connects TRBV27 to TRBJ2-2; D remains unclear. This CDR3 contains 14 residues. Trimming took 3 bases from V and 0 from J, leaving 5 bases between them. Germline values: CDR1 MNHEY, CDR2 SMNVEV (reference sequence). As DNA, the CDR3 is TGTGCCAGCAGTTTCTTCGCGAACACCGGGGAGCTGTTTTTT. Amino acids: CASSFFANTGELFF.

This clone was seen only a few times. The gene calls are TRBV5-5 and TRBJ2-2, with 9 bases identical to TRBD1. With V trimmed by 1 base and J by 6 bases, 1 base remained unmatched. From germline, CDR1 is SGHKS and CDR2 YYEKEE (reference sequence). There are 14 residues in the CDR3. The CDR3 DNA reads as TGTGCCAGCAGCTTGACAGGGGGCCCCGGGGAGCTGTTTTTT. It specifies CASSLTGGPGELFF. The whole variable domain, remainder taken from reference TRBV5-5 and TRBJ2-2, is DAGVTQSPTHLIKTRGQQVTLRCSPISGHKSVSWYQQVLGQGPQFIFQYYEKEERGRGNFPDRFSARQFPNYSSELNVNALLLGDSALYLCASSLTGGPGELFFGEGSRLTVL.